The 8 T cell receptor beta chains listed next were all sequenced from one sample in a study of cytomegalovirus exposure and HLA in healthy donors. The primer mix had 60 Vbeta and 13 Jbeta primers. The table came from immunoSEQ multiplex PCR; TCRdb's copy has only in-frame clones and leaves some out. This sample yields 160,000 or so clones, of which around four fifths are seen a single time; under 2% belongs to the top ten. The specimen sequenced was PBMCs. These receptors were taken from a man aged 18 to 30 in good health and CMV-seronegative.

This chain uses TRBV23-1 with TRBJ1-3; D uncertain. TRBV23-1 is treated as an ORF (open reading frame) with a function not yet certain. There are 16 residues in the CDR3. V lost 6 bases, J lost 0 bases, and 15 bases lay in between. The CDR3 DNA is TGCGCCAGCAGATCCCTCCCCAGGTACTCTGGAAACACCATATATTTT. Amino acid sequence: CASRSLPRYSGNTIYF.

This chain joins TRBV7-6 and TRBJ2-6; a possible D gene is TRBD1 (6 bases). With 2 bases removed from V and 4 bases from J, the gap between germline ends came to 9 bases. Germline CDR1 and CDR2: SGHVS and FNYEAQ. CDR3 length: 15 amino acids. As DNA, the CDR3 is TGTGCCAGCAGCTTACACAGGGACGGGGCCAACGTCCTGACTTTC. Residues: CASSLHRDGANVLTF.

This chain connects TRBV27 to TRBJ1-1, with 8 positions matching TRBD1. The CDR3 is made up of 14 amino acids. Losses at the gene ends were 6 bases for V and 1 base for J; bases not matched to a gene: 4. Germline CDR1 MNHEY, CDR2 SMNVEV (reference sequence). The CDR3 sequence: CASSQDRANTEAFF. In nucleotides, the CDR3 is TGTGCCAGCAGCCAGGACAGGGCGAACACTGAAGCTTTCTTT.

This clone was found a few times. The chain employs TRBV29-1 and TRBJ2-3; possibly TRBD2 for D (6 bases). Trimming removed 8 bases from V and 1 base from J, with 16 bases in between. The CDR3 consists of 14 residues. CDR1 is SQVTM, CDR2 ANQGSEA, per germline. The DNA for the CDR3 is TGCAGCCTTAAGGGTACGGGAGGCACAGATACGCAGTATTTT. Encoded protein: CSLKGTGGTDTQYF.

V is TRBV5-4 and J is TRBJ2-1; 9 nucleotides match TRBD1. The germline V gene encodes CDR1 SGHNT and CDR2 YYREEE (reference sequence). This CDR3 comprises 15 residues. The ends lost 9 bases at V and 1 base at J; junction bases unmatched: 8. The CDR3 sequence is CATHRGPDSYNEQFF. In DNA form, the CDR3 reads TGTGCCACCCACAGGGGGCCAGATTCCTACAATGAGCAGTTCTTC.

Here the CDR3 reads CASTPGLLAYEQYF. In DNA, the CDR3 is TGTGCCAGCACCCCGGGACTATTGGCGTACGAGCAGTACTTC. The rearrangement links TRBV2 to TRBJ2-7; 7 bases fit TRBD2. V shed 7 bases, J shed 4 bases, and the junction held 10 bases outside the gene matches. Germline values: CDR1 SNHLY, CDR2 FYNNEI. The CDR3 has 14 amino acids.

The chain has TRBV11-1 and TRBJ2-3; 7 bases line up with TRBD1. The CDR3 loop spans 14 amino acids. The trim removed 5 bases at V and 2 bases at J, leaving 4 bases unmatched. The germline V gene has CDR1 SGHAT and CDR2 FQDESV (reference sequence). CDR3 amino acids: CASSPDRATDTQYF. Written as DNA, the CDR3 is TGTGCCAGCAGCCCCGACAGGGCCACAGATACGCAGTATTTT.

V is TRBV28 and J is TRBJ2-7; the match to TRBD1 covers 7 bases. Germline values: CDR1 MDHEN, CDR2 SYDVKM. V was pared by 2 bases and J by 1 base, with 14 bases of the junction left unmatched. The CDR3 has 18 amino acids. In DNA, the CDR3 is TGTGCCAGCAGTTTAACAGGGGCGCACAGCACAAAATCCTACGAGCAGTACTTC. It translates to CASSLTGAHSTKSYEQYF.